This TCR beta chain was sequenced for a study of blood T cell repertoires in COVID-19. In the study overall: COVID-19 samples collected from the United States, Italy and Spain covered acute and convalescent phases.

Germline loops: CDR1 LGHNT, CDR2 FRNRAP. J gave up 6 bases and V 8 bases, and 6 bases lay outside the gene matches. The CDR3 is 13 amino acids. In the original workflow: Amplification of reference gene primers provided the estimated nucleated cell counts. The data were produced by immunoSEQ multiplex PCR, yet TCRdb's version contains in-frame clones alone and is incomplete. V and J calls and clone size follow that table, whereas D and trimming were derived from the DNA. The sample has some 380,000 clones; around 91% are singletons. Sequencing was performed on peripheral blood. This receptor was identified in a man aged 18-30 years with active or convalescent COVID-19. V is TRBV12-5 and J is TRBJ1-5, with 8 bases identical to TRBD1. DNA of the CDR3: TGTGCTAGTCACGCAGGGGGCTCTCAGCCCCAGCATTTT. Amino acid sequence: CASHAGGSQPQHF. Looking up the rest from reference TRBV12-5 and TRBJ1-5 gives the full variable domain: DARVTQTPRHKVTEMGQEVTMRCQPILGHNTVFWYRQTMMQGLELLAYFRNRAPLDDSGMPKDRFSAEMPDATLATLKIQPSEPRDSAVYFCASHAGGSQPQHFGDGTRLSIL.